This T cell receptor beta chain derives from a study of graft-versus-host responses after intestinal transplantation. About the study: Recipients were given multivisceral, liver-intestinal, or isolated intestinal transplants. Every recipient had anti-thymocyte globulin induction and about three years of tacrolimus plus steroids. Overall study results and limits: Recipient marrow held GvH clones, some first seen in ileum or blood. Allografts of one patient group, those with graft-donor T cell macrochimerism, had high graft-versus-host to host-versus-graft clonal ratios.

Points on this clone: Its cognate antigen is unknown.

Germline CDR1 SNHLY, CDR2 FYNNEI. The CDR3 sequence is 12 residues long. J lost 2 bases, V lost 6 bases, and 0 bases had no gene match. Sequencing used immunoSEQ multiplex PCR; TCRdb keeps in-frame clones, though not all of them. This table holds about 81,000 clones, 80% to 95% found once. The V call is TRBV2, the J call TRBJ2-7, with 8 bases matching TRBD1. This sample comprised unstimulated CD4+ T cells sorted from spleen or lymph node cells, obtained before transplant. The TCR sequence derives from a human donor who was the organ donor for an intestinal transplant. CDR3: CASRQGAYEQYF. In DNA, the CDR3 is TGTGCCAGCAGACAGGGGGCCTACGAGCAGTACTTC.